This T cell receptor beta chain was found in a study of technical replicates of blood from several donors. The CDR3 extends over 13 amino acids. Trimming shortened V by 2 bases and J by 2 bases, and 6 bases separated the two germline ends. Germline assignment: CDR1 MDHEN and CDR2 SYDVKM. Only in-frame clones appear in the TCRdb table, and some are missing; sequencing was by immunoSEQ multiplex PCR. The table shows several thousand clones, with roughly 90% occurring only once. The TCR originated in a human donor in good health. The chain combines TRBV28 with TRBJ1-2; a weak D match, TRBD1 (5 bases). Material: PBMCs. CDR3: CASSLRGNYGYTF. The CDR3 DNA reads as TGTGCCAGCAGTTTAAGGGGAAACTATGGCTACACCTTC.